A selection of T cell receptor beta chains follows, all from one sample in a study of blood T cell repertoires in COVID-19. Libraries were prepared by immunoSEQ multiplex PCR; TCRdb keeps only in-frame clonotypes and omits some of them. The table shows 180,000 or so clones, with 83% occurring only once. What was sequenced was PBMCs or T cells enriched from blood (not recorded which). These TCRs come from a woman between 50 and 59 years old who had recovered from COVID-19. CDR3s include the opening cysteine and the closing phenylalanine or tryptophan. A D gene is named only where the DNA matches it firmly. Size values are once, few and many counts, or a class for expanded clones, and some rows have none.

>TRBJ1-2|TRBV3-1/TRBV3-2|TRBD1|-
CASSPRDRGGGYTF
TGTGCCAGCAGCCCGAGGGACAGGGGCGGTGGCTACACCTTC
>TRBJ2-3|TRBV25-1|TRBD1|-
CASSEFWTGNTDTQYF
TGTGCCAGCAGTGAATTTTGGACAGGGAACACAGATACGCAGTATTTT
>TRBJ1-2|TRBV3-1/TRBV3-2|TRBD1|once
CASSQVAGQEGYTF
TGTGCCAGCAGCCAAGTGGCCGGACAGGAGGGCTACACCTTC
>TRBJ2-3|TRBV9|-|-
CASSVGTSTDTQYF
TGTGCCAGCAGCGTAGGAACTAGCACAGATACGCAGTATTTT
>TRBJ2-1|TRBV5-6|-|-
CASSPGYNEQFF
TGTGCCAGCAGCCCCGGGTACAATGAGCAGTTCTTC
>TRBJ1-5|TRBV6-5|TRBD1|once
CASSYGTGRNQPQHF
TGTGCCAGCAGTTATGGGACAGGGCGCAATCAGCCCCAGCATTTT
>TRBJ2-1|TRBV7-2|-|-
CASSLVGGRTYNEQFF
TGTGCCAGCAGCTTAGTGGGGGGACGGACCTACAATGAGCAGTTCTTC
>TRBJ2-3|TRBV27|TRBD1|-
CASSTLISGTGSTDTQYF
TGTGCCAGCAGTACGCTCATTTCCGGGACAGGGAGCACAGATACGCAGTATTTT
>TRBJ2-5|TRBV7-7|-|-
CASSYGTQETQYF
TGTGCTAGCAGCTACGGGACTCAAGAGACCCAGTACTTC
>TRBJ1-1|TRBV6-5|-|-
CASSYSRGAGEAFF
TGTGCCAGCAGTTACTCCAGGGGCGCTGGTGAAGCTTTCTTT
>TRBJ2-3|TRBV13|-|-
CASSLGLGTSTDTQYF
TGTGCCAGCAGCTTAGGCCTCGGTACTAGCACAGATACGCAGTATTTT
>TRBJ1-3|TRBV5-1|-|-
CASSQGSGAGNTIYF
TGCGCCAGCAGCCAGGGGTCAGGGGCTGGAAACACCATATATTTT
>TRBJ1-5|TRBV18|TRBD1|-
CASSPQGVKGQPQHF
TGTGCCAGCTCACCCCAGGGGGTGAAGGGTCAGCCCCAGCATTTT
>TRBJ1-4|TRBV5-4|TRBD1|-
CASSLMGQGEGNEKLFF
TGTGCCAGCAGCTTGATGGGACAGGGTGAGGGTAATGAAAAACTGTTTTTT
>TRBJ1-4|TRBV19|-|-
CASSLRGKLFF
TGTGCCAGTAGTTTGAGAGGAAAACTGTTTTTT
>TRBJ1-1|TRBV7-9|TRBD1|-
CASSSAPGTEARAFF
TGTGCCAGCAGCTCGGCCCCCGGGACAGAGGCTAGAGCTTTCTTT
>TRBJ1-2|TRBV28|-|once
CASSVDRSYGYTF
TGTGCCAGCAGCGTAGACAGGTCTTATGGCTACACCTTC
>TRBJ2-6|TRBV5-1|-|-
CASSPSVVGANVLTF
TGCGCCAGCAGCCCATCGGTAGTTGGGGCCAACGTCCTGACTTTC
>TRBJ1-4|TRBV7-2|-|-
CASSLDSSEKLFF
TGTGCCAGCAGCTTGGACAGTAGCGAAAAACTGTTTTTT
>TRBJ1-1|TRBV19|TRBD1|-
CASSKGTGNTEAFF
TGTGCCAGTAGCAAAGGGACAGGGAACACTGAAGCTTTCTTT
>TRBJ1-3|TRBV6-5|-|-
CASSLSVSSGNTIYF
TGTGCCAGCAGTCTCAGCGTTAGCTCTGGAAACACCATATATTTT
>TRBJ1-1|TRBV30|-|-
CAWTPYTEAFF
TGTGCCTGGACCCCATACACTGAAGCTTTCTTT
>TRBJ1-4|TRBV2|-|-
CASTGTATNEKLFF
TGTGCCAGCACAGGCACTGCAACTAATGAAAAACTGTTTTTT
>TRBJ2-4|TRBV13|-|-
CASSLGQENIQYF
TGTGCCAGCAGCTTAGGACAGGAAAACATTCAGTACTTC
>TRBJ1-4|TRBV18|-|few
CASSDTGRNEKLFF
TGTGCCAGCTCCGACACAGGACGGAATGAAAAACTGTTTTTT
>TRBJ1-2|TRBV12-3/TRBV12-4|-|-
CASSLVTPGGYTF
TGTGCCAGCAGTTTAGTGACTCCGGGAGGCTACACCTTC
>TRBJ1-1|TRBV4-1|TRBD1|few
CASSRPDREGTEAFF
TGCGCCAGCAGCCGCCCGGACAGGGAGGGCACTGAAGCTTTCTTT
>TRBJ1-2|TRBV10-3|TRBD1|-
CAITEQGNYGYTF
TGTGCCATCACCGAACAGGGGAACTATGGCTACACCTTC
>TRBJ2-5|TRBV6-2/TRBV6-3|TRBD1|-
CASSYDRGLETQYF
TGTGCCAGCAGTTACGACAGGGGGTTGGAGACCCAGTACTTC
>TRBJ2-3|TRBV25-1|-|-
CASGEQGPASTDTQYF
TGTGCCAGCGGGGAACAGGGTCCAGCTAGCACAGATACGCAGTATTTT
>TRBJ2-4|TRBV2|-|-
CASRDNKNIQYF
TGTGCCAGCAGGGACAACAAAAACATTCAGTACTTC
>TRBJ2-5|TRBV27|-|few
CASSSALGQEETQYF
TGTGCCAGCAGTTCGGCGCTAGGACAAGAAGAGACCCAGTACTTC
>TRBJ1-4|TRBV12-3/TRBV12-4|-|-
CAHRTTHNEKLFF
TGTGCCCATCGGACTACCCATAATGAAAAACTGTTTTTT
>TRBJ1-6|TRBV4-1|-|-
CASSQEKAGNNSPLHF
TGCGCCAGCAGCCAAGAGAAGGCAGGGAATAATTCACCCCTCCACTTT
>TRBJ1-2|TRBV5-1|-|-
CASSLGRGNYGYTF
TGCGCCAGCAGCTTGGGCAGGGGTAACTATGGCTACACCTTC
>TRBJ1-2|TRBV4-3|TRBD1|-
CASSPGQDLIYGYTF
TGCGCCAGCAGTCCCGGACAGGATCTAATCTATGGCTACACCTTC
>TRBJ1-2|TRBV24-1|-|-
CATSDLDTGFGYTF
TGTGCCACCAGTGATTTGGATACAGGGTTTGGCTACACCTTC
>TRBJ1-6|TRBV30|-|-
CAWTTYNSPLHF
TGTGCCTGGACAACTTATAATTCACCCCTCCACTTT
>TRBJ1-2|TRBV6-5|-|-
CASSYSGGDGYTF
TGTGCCAGCAGTTACTCCGGAGGGGATGGCTACACCTTC
>TRBJ1-6|TRBV28|-|-
CASSPDLEGSSYNSPLHF
TGTGCCAGCAGTCCCGATTTGGAGGGGAGCTCCTATAATTCACCCCTCCACTTT
>TRBJ2-1|TRBV28|TRBD2|-
CASSSSGPPYNEQFF
TGTGCCAGCAGTTCTAGCGGTCCCCCCTACAATGAGCAGTTCTTC
>TRBJ1-6|TRBV11-2|TRBD1|-
CASRIGDRGNSPLHF
TGTGCCAGCAGGATTGGGGACAGGGGGAATTCACCCCTCCACTTT
>TRBJ1-5|TRBV3-1/TRBV3-2|-|-
CASSQDGGGLSQPQHF
TGTGCCAGCAGCCAAGACGGGGGGGGGCTCTCACAGCCCCAGCATTTT
>TRBJ1-5|TRBV12-5|TRBD1|-
CASAPDRGANQPQHF
TGTGCTAGTGCCCCGGACAGGGGTGCAAATCAGCCCCAGCATTTT
>TRBJ2-2|TRBV30|TRBD2|-
CAWRTSGRVQTGELFF
TGTGCCTGGAGGACTAGCGGGAGGGTTCAGACCGGGGAGCTGTTTTTT
>TRBJ2-3|TRBV11-2|-|-
CASSSTDTQYF
TGTGCCAGCAGCTCTACAGATACGCAGTATTTT
>TRBJ1-1|TRBV12-3/TRBV12-4|-|-
CASTSRGSAFF
TGTGCCAGCACCTCACGGGGTTCAGCTTTCTTT